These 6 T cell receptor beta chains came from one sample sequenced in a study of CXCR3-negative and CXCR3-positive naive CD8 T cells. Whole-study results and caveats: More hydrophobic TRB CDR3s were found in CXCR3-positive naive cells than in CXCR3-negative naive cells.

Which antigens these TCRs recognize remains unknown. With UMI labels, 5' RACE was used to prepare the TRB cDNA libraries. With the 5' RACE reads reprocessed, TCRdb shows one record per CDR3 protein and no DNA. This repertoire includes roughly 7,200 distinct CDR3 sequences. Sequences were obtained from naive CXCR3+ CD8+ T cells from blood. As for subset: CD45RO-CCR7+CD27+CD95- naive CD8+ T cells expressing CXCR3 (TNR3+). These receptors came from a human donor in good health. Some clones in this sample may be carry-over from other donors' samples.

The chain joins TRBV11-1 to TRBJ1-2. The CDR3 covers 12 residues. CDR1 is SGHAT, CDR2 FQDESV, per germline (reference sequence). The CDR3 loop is CASSSDGYGYTF.

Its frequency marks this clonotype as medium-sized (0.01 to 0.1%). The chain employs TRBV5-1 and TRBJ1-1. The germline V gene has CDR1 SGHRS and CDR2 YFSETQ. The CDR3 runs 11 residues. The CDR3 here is CASSFGGEAFF.

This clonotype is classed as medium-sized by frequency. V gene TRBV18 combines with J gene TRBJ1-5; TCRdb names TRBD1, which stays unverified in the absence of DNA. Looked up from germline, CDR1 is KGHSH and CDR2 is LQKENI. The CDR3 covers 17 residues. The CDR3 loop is CASSDFPQGAENQPQHF.

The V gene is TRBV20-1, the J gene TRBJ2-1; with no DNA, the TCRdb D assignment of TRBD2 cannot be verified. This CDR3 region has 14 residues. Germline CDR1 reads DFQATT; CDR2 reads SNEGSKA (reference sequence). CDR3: CSVGLAETYNEQFF.

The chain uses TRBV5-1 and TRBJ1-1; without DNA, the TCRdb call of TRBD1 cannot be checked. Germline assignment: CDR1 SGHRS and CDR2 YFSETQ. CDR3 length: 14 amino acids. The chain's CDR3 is CASSFDRGTTEAFF.

CDR3 region: CASSPTQGTTEAFF. The genes are TRBV6-6 and TRBJ1-1; TCRdb designates TRBD1, a call that cannot be tested without DNA. The CDR3 runs 14 residues. CDR1 is MNHNY and CDR2 is SVGAGI in the germline V gene (reference sequence).